One and the same sample provided the 29 T cell receptor beta chains below, sequenced in a study of T cell repertoires in cytomegalovirus infection. TCRdb itself ran the reads through MiXCR, one entry per CDR3 protein. The table records some 97,000 distinct CDR3 sequences, under 25% of them present only once. Specimen: CD8+ T cells from PBMCs. These receptors were obtained from a human donor in good health (CMV status not recorded). Some clones in this sample may be carry-over from other donors' samples.

This clonotype has only a few counts. The V and J genes are TRBV20-1 and TRBJ2-1; weak D call: TRBD2 (6 bases). The CDR3 loop spans 15 amino acids. Between the trimmed V and J ends, which lost 4 bases and 5 bases, there was a span of 18 bases. Germline V gene lookup returns CDR1 DFQATT and CDR2 SNEGSKA (reference sequence). This CDR3 reads CSAKQIRDSNNEQFF. CDR3 nucleotides: TGCAGTGCTAAACAAATCCGGGACTCGAACAATGAGCAGTTCTTC.

The chain is built from TRBV4-3 and TRBJ2-1; 8 bases map to TRBD2. With V trimmed by 0 bases and J by 5 bases, 0 bases remained unmatched. Germline CDR1 is LGHNA and CDR2 is YSLEER. This CDR3 contains 14 residues. In nucleotides, the CDR3 is TGCGCCAGCAGCCAAGAGACTAGCGACAATGAGCAGTTCTTC. Protein sequence: CASSQETSDNEQFF.

This clonotype occurred many times. The chain uses TRBV7-9 and TRBJ2-5; D unclear. V was shortened by 4 bases and J by 1 base, with 7 bases between the two germline ends. The CDR3 spans 13 residues. The V gene's germline CDR1 is SEHNR and CDR2 FQNEAQ (reference sequence). The CDR3 nucleotides are TGTGCCAGCAGCTCCCCCGGCCAAGAGACCCAGTACTTC. Amino acid sequence: CASSSPGQETQYF.

The V and J genes are TRBV20-1 and TRBJ2-1, with D perhaps TRBD1 (6 bases). The CDR3 spans 13 residues. Trimming left V 7 bases short and J 12 bases short, with 22 bases between. Per germline, CDR1 DFQATT and CDR2 SNEGSKA (reference sequence). This chain's CDR3 is CSGLGGSHPGQFF. Here the CDR3 DNA reads TGCAGTGGCCTAGGGGGTTCACACCCGGGGCAGTTCTTC.

This sequence joins TRBV9 and TRBJ2-3; D gene ambiguous. Germline loops: CDR1 SGDLS, CDR2 YYNGEE. The V gene lost 0 bases and the J gene lost 6 bases, with 5 bases spanning the gap. This CDR3 has 12 residues. The CDR3 loop reads CASSVEPDTQYF. The CDR3 bases are TGTGCCAGCAGCGTAGAGCCCGATACGCAGTATTTT. The whole variable domain, filled in from reference TRBV9 and TRBJ2-3, reads DSGVTQTPKHLITATGQRVTLRCSPRSGDLSVYWYQQSLDQGLQFLIQYYNGEERAKGNILERFSAQQFPDLHSELNLSSLELGDSALYFCASSVEPDTQYFGPGTRLTVL.

This clonotype was detected many times. V usage is TRBV28 and J usage is TRBJ2-7, with D possibly TRBD1 on 5 matching bases. Per the germline V gene, CDR1 is MDHEN and CDR2 is SYDVKM. V gave up 5 bases and J gave up 0 bases, with 20 bases separating them. CDR3 length equals 17 residues. The CDR3 DNA reads as TGTGCCAGCAGTAGCCGATTACTCCAGGGCCTCTCCTACGAGCAGTACTTC. Translated, it gives CASSSRLLQGLSYEQYF.

This clonotype appeared a few times. V is TRBV5-6 and J is TRBJ2-5; D uncertain. The CDR3 is made up of 11 amino acids. CDR1 SGHDT and CDR2 YYEEEE come from the germline V gene. Trimming pared 4 bases from V and 3 bases from J, leaving 4 bases between. The CDR3 nucleotides are TGTGCCAGCAGCCGCGAAGAGACCCAGTACTTC. Residues: CASSREETQYF.

This clonotype came up many times. The CDR3 sequence is CASSLAPRGVTIYF. The CDR3 DNA reads TGTGCCAGCAGCTTAGCCCCACGAGGGGTTACCATATATTTT. The rearrangement links TRBV7-2 to TRBJ1-3; D is possibly TRBD1 (5 bases). The CDR3 consists of 14 residues. Per germline, CDR1 SGHTA and CDR2 FQGNSA. V was cut by 0 bases and J by 10 bases, with 13 bases left in between.

This clonotype was recorded many times. This chain links TRBV7-8 with TRBJ2-7; the match to TRBD2 covers 16 bases. The length of the CDR3 is 18 residues. In germline, CDR1 is SGHVS, CDR2 FQNEAQ. J was trimmed by 6 bases and V by 5 bases; bases with no gene match: 13. CDR3 sequence reads: CASSTPQGLAGGVGEQYF. CDR3 nucleotides: TGTGCCAGCAGCACCCCCCAGGGACTAGCGGGAGGGGTGGGCGAGCAGTACTTC.

The V gene is TRBV6-2 or TRBV6-3, the J gene TRBJ2-1, with 9 positions matching TRBD2. Germline V gene data show CDR1 as MNHEY and CDR2 as SVGEGT. The CDR3 is made up of 16 amino acids. V lost 0 bases and J lost 6; bases outside the gene matches: 6. The CDR3 DNA is TGTGCCAGCAGTTACTCTCTAGCGGGAATAGGCAATGAGCAGTTCTTC. It specifies CASSYSLAGIGNEQFF.

This clonotype was seen repeatedly, ten times or more. This rearrangement joins TRBV7-2 to TRBJ2-5; TRBD2 matches at 8 bases. This CDR3 has 16 amino acids. Germline CDR1 SGHTA, CDR2 FQGNSA. V trimming: 5 bases; J trimming: 1 base; junction bases outside the gene matches: 9. The CDR3 sequence is CASSQGVSGVQETQYF. The CDR3 region has the DNA TGTGCCAGCAGCCAAGGGGTTAGCGGGGTCCAAGAGACCCAGTACTTC.

In this sample, this clonotype turned up many times. This chain connects TRBV28 to TRBJ2-7, with D unclear. Germline CDR1 MDHEN, CDR2 SYDVKM. This CDR3 has 11 residues. Trimming removed 6 bases from V and 4 bases from J, with 7 bases in between. CDR3 amino acids: CASSLAYEQYF. The CDR3 nucleotides are TGTGCCAGCAGCTTGGCGTACGAGCAGTACTTC.

V usage is TRBV7-4 and J usage is TRBJ2-4; weak D call: TRBD1 (6 bases). This CDR3 is built from 15 residues. The V gene's germline CDR1 is SGHVT and CDR2 SQSDAQ. With 1 base removed from V and 4 bases from J, the gap between germline ends came to 11 bases. CDR3 sequence (DNA): TGTGCCAGCAGCTTAGGATCAGGGGATAAAAACATTCAGTACTTC. This encodes CASSLGSGDKNIQYF.

The chain couples TRBV7-9 to TRBJ1-4; D call uncertain. The germline V and J ends were trimmed by 5 bases and 7 bases, with 14 bases remaining between them. Germline assignment: CDR1 SEHNR and CDR2 FQNEAQ (reference sequence). The CDR3 loop spans 14 amino acids. In nucleotides, the CDR3 is TGTGCCAGCAGCCTCAACCAGACCCCTGAAAAACTGTTTTTT. This sequence encodes CASSLNQTPEKLFF.

Note on this clonotype: Germline is not matched at one junction end, which may reflect a read error. The chain carries TRBV7-6 and TRBJ2-2; 8 bases map to TRBD2. Germline CDR1 and CDR2: SGHVS and FNYEAQ. The CDR3 is 16 amino acids. CDR3 region: CASSLPSGPNTGELVF. The CDR3 DNA reads as TGTGCCAGCAGCTTACCTAGCGGGCCGAACACCGGGGAGCTGGTTTTT. The entire variable domain, with the rest obtained from reference TRBV7-6 and TRBJ2-2, is as follows: GAGVSQSPRYKVTKRGQDVALRCDPISGHVSLYWYRQALGQGPEFLTYFNYEAQQDKSGLPNDRFSAERPEGSISTLTIQRTEQRDSAMYRCASSLPSGPNTGELVFGEGSRLTVL.

This clonotype was picked up a small number of times. This rearrangement joins TRBV4-1 to TRBJ1-1; D might be TRBD1 (6 bases). V was cut by 1 base and J by 10 bases, with 16 bases left in between. The CDR3 loop spans 14 amino acids. CDR1 MGHRA and CDR2 YSYEKL come from the germline V gene. DNA for the CDR3: TGCGCCAGCAGCCAAGCCCCCGGGGGCCATGGAGCTTTCTTT. It encodes CASSQAPGGHGAFF.

V is TRBV14 and J is TRBJ1-2, with a possible D match to TRBD1 (6 bases). There are 16 residues in the CDR3. The germline V gene encodes CDR1 SGHDN and CDR2 FVKESK. With 0 bases removed from V and 3 bases from J, the gap between germline ends came to 14 bases. The CDR3: CASSQEGDGGDYGYTF. Written as DNA, the CDR3 is TGTGCCAGCAGCCAAGAAGGTGATGGGGGCGACTATGGCTACACCTTC.

J is TRBJ1-1 and V is TRBV7-2, with D unresolved. The germline gives CDR1 SGHTA, CDR2 FQGNSA. The CDR3 is 15 amino acids. V lost 1 base to trimming and J lost 4 bases, with 13 bases between them. The CDR3 loop reads CASSLDLSLGTEAFF. The CDR3 nucleotides are TGTGCCAGCAGCTTAGATCTTTCTCTCGGCACTGAAGCTTTCTTT.

This clonotype came up many times. This chain links TRBV12-3 or TRBV12-4 with TRBJ2-3, with D hard to call. The CDR3 totals 13 residues. With 3 bases removed from V and 2 bases from J, the gap between germline ends came to 6 bases. CDR3 sequence reads: CASSFSLTDTQYF. The CDR3 coding sequence is TGTGCCAGCAGTTTCAGCCTCACAGATACGCAGTATTTT.

This clonotype was recorded a few times. The rearrangement links TRBV12-3 or TRBV12-4 to TRBJ1-3; TRBD1 aligns across 7 bases. J was trimmed by 7 bases and V by 6 bases; bases with no gene match: 3. The CDR3 has 12 residues. The CDR3 DNA reads as TGTGCCAGCAGCCCAGGGGGGAACACCATATATTTT. This encodes CASSPGGNTIYF.

In this sample, this clonotype turned up a few times. The chain couples TRBV12-3 or TRBV12-4 to TRBJ2-5, with 7 bases identical to TRBD1. This CDR3 region has 16 residues. V lost 3 bases to trimming and J lost 0 bases; unmatched junction nucleotides: 7. The CDR3 DNA reads as TGTGCCAGCAGTTTCCCACAGGGGTTAAACCAAGAGACCCAGTACTTC. This translates into CASSFPQGLNQETQYF.

This clonotype occurred many times. CDR3 amino acids: CASSLLNRGYEQYF. CDR3 bases: TGTGCCAGCAGCTTACTTAACAGGGGCTACGAGCAGTACTTC. The J gene is TRBJ2-7, the V gene TRBV7-8, with 7 nucleotides matching TRBD1. After removal of 2 bases from V and 3 bases from J, the junction contained 4 bases not matched to a gene. The CDR3 has 14 residues. Germline V gene sequence: CDR1 SGHVS, CDR2 FQNEAQ. The variable domain in full, completed from reference TRBV7-8 and TRBJ2-7, reads GAGVSQSPRYKVAKRGQDVALRCDPISGHVSLFWYQQALGQGPEFLTYFQNEAQLDKSGLPSDRFFAERPEGSVSTLKIQRTQQEDSAVYLCASSLLNRGYEQYFGPGTRLTVT.

The J gene is TRBJ2-1, the V gene TRBV27; 9 bases map to TRBD1. Unmatched junction bases numbered 12, after V lost 2 bases and J lost 10 bases. CDR3 size: 16 residues. CDR1 and CDR2 (germline): MNHEY, SMNVEV (reference sequence). Here the CDR3 DNA reads TGTGCCAGCAGTTTAGACAGGGGGGCCTACCTCCGCGAGCAGTTCTTC. Translation gives CASSLDRGAYLREQFF.

V gene TRBV19 combines with J gene TRBJ1-5, with a possible D match to TRBD1 (5 bases). In germline, CDR1 is LNHDA, CDR2 SQIVND (reference sequence). Trimming removed 1 base at V and 7 bases at J, with 11 bases between. There are 14 residues in the CDR3. CDR3 in amino acids: CASSIVEGRQPQHF. CDR3 DNA sequence: TGTGCCAGTAGTATAGTGGAGGGGAGACAGCCCCAGCATTTT.

This clonotype was seen only a few times. The chain couples TRBV4-2 to TRBJ1-5, with TRBD1 matching 10 bases. The junction had 5 bases not matched to a gene; V was cut back by 4 bases and J by 5 bases. Germline CDR1 LGHNA, CDR2 YNFKEQ. The CDR3 contains 15 residues. The CDR3 nucleotides read TGTGCCAGCAGCCCCGGGACAGGGGCATATCAGCCCCAGCATTTT. Amino acids: CASSPGTGAYQPQHF.

CDR3 nucleotide sequence: TGTGCCAGCAGTGAAGCATGGGGGGGCAGCTCCTACGAGCAGTACTTC. Translating gives CASSEAWGGSSYEQYF. This chain joins TRBV2 and TRBJ2-7; possible D gene TRBD2, 7 bases. The germline V gene has CDR1 SNHLY and CDR2 FYNNEI. The ends were cut back, 0 bases at V and 0 bases at J, with 12 bases in the middle. The CDR3 sequence is 16 residues long.

This chain connects TRBV20-1 to TRBJ2-7, with 12 nucleotides matching TRBD2. The germline V gene has CDR1 DFQATT and CDR2 SNEGSKA (reference sequence). CDR3 length: 15 residues. J was trimmed by 3 bases and V by 0 bases; bases with no gene match: 3. This CDR3 reads CSARDQTSGGYEQYF. In nucleotides, the CDR3 is TGCAGTGCTAGAGACCAGACTAGCGGGGGCTACGAGCAGTACTTC.

The chain uses TRBV9 and TRBJ2-3; the D gene is possibly TRBD2 (5 bases). V was trimmed by 0 bases and J by 6 bases, leaving 14 bases between them. CDR3 length equals 15 residues. The germline V gene has CDR1 SGDLS and CDR2 YYNGEE. This chain's CDR3 is CASSVDGGRADTQYF. CDR3 nucleotide sequence: TGTGCCAGCAGCGTAGATGGAGGTAGAGCCGATACGCAGTATTTT.

This clonotype was counted at least ten times. This chain's CDR3 is CASGAGGPFTEAFF. The CDR3 region has the DNA TGTGCCAGCGGGGCGGGGGGGCCCTTCACTGAAGCTTTCTTT. The rearrangement joins TRBV7-2 to TRBJ1-1; a weak D match, TRBD1 (6 bases). Per the germline V gene, CDR1 is SGHTA and CDR2 is FQGNSA. The CDR3 is made up of 14 amino acids. V was pared by 8 bases and J by 4 bases, with 17 bases between.